These 32 T cell receptor beta chains were sequenced from one sample in a study of T cell changes during pregnancy in multiple sclerosis. Clones were sequenced by immunoSEQ multiplex PCR, and TCRdb holds only the in-frame ones, with some missing. The data contain about 75,000 clones, about 89% of them singletons. Specimen: CD4+ T cells from peripheral blood mononuclear cells, collected before pregnancy. The receptors here all came from a female donor with multiple sclerosis, enrolled in a pregnancy study.

This clone showed up many times. The chain employs TRBV6-4 and TRBJ2-3; D possibly corresponds to TRBD2 (5 bases). V lost 5 bases and J lost 11, with 17 bases in between. The germline gives CDR1 MRHNA, CDR2 SNTAGT. CDR3 length equals 13 residues. The CDR3 bases are TGTGCCAGCAGTAGCGCCCCAGGAGGCTTGCAGTATTTT. It encodes CASSSAPGGLQYF.

V is TRBV4-2 and J is TRBJ1-2; 10 positions match TRBD1. The germline gives CDR1 LGHNA, CDR2 YNFKEQ. The CDR3 length is 16 residues. The V segment lost 0 bases and the J segment 6 bases; nucleotides outside the gene matches: 7. CDR3 in DNA: TGTGCCAGCAGCCAAGATCCCTGGACAGGGGGGGATGGCTACACCTTC. Residues: CASSQDPWTGGDGYTF.

The gene calls are TRBV5-4 and TRBJ2-7; TRBD1 aligns across 7 bases. With V trimmed by 4 bases and J by 2 bases, 6 bases remained unmatched. The CDR3 covers 14 residues. CDR1 and CDR2 (germline): SGHNT, YYREEE (reference sequence). The CDR3 reads CASSTRQGAYEQYF. The CDR3 DNA follows: TGTGCCAGCAGCACCCGACAGGGAGCCTACGAGCAGTACTTC.

In its sample, this clone was seen a few times. V gene TRBV11-2 combines with J gene TRBJ1-2; 7 bases match TRBD1. The V gene end was trimmed by 5 bases and the J gene end by 4 bases; junction bases not matched to a gene: 4. Germline assignment: CDR1 SGHAT and CDR2 FQNNGV. The CDR3 is 13 residues long. CDR3 sequence reads: CASSQGEGYGYTF. CDR3 DNA: TGTGCCAGCAGCCAGGGGGAAGGCTATGGCTACACCTTC.

V and J are TRBV27 and TRBJ2-5; 9 bases match TRBD2. Per the germline V gene, CDR1 is MNHEY and CDR2 is SMNVEV (reference sequence). V shed 3 bases and J 5 bases; nucleotides not matched to a gene: 7. The CDR3 has 15 amino acids. CDR3 in DNA: TGTGCCAGCAGTTTGGCGGGAGGGCCTTCTGAGACCCAGTACTTC. Translated, it gives CASSLAGGPSETQYF.

V usage is TRBV27 and J usage is TRBJ1-2; 9 bases are a match to TRBD1. The CDR3 runs to 14 residues. CDR1 is MNHEY, CDR2 SMNVEV, per germline (reference sequence). With 4 bases clipped from V and 4 bases from J, the junction kept 4 bases outside the gene matches. DNA of the CDR3: TGTGCCAGCAGTTCCGGGACAGGGTTCTATGGCTACACCTTC. Residues: CASSSGTGFYGYTF.

This clone has only a few counts. One junction end does not reproduce the germline sequence, and a read error may be involved. V gene TRBV14 combines with J gene TRBJ1-1, with D maybe TRBD1 (5 bases). Per germline, CDR1 SGHDN and CDR2 FVKESK. There are 11 residues in the CDR3. CDR3 residues: CASSRLTVVVF. The CDR3 coding sequence is TGTGCCAGCAGCCGATTGACAGTTGTCGTCTTT. Supplemented by reference TRBV14 and TRBJ1-1, the full variable domain reads EAGVTQFPSHSVIEKGQTVTLRCDPISGHDNLYWYRRVMGKEIKFLLHFVKESKQDESGMPNNRFLAERTGGTYSTLKVQPAELEDSGVYFCASSRLTVVVFGQGTRLTVV.

This sequence joins TRBV19 and TRBJ2-2; TRBD1 is a possible D gene (5 bases). Trimming cost V 6 bases and J 6 bases, with 14 bases left between them. This CDR3 contains 14 residues. The germline CDR1 and CDR2 sequences are LNHDA and SQIVND (reference sequence). This CDR3 is CASRAGIVSGELFF. In DNA, the CDR3 is TGTGCCAGTAGGGCAGGGATTGTGTCCGGGGAGCTGTTTTTT.

The chain is built from TRBV19 and TRBJ1-2, with 7 bases identical to TRBD1. This CDR3 is 16 amino acids long. Unmatched junction bases numbered 14, after V lost 5 bases and J lost 5 bases. The germline gives CDR1 LNHDA, CDR2 SQIVND (reference sequence). The chain's CDR3 is CASSPLLTGERYGYTF. The CDR3 DNA reads as TGTGCCAGTAGTCCACTACTCACAGGGGAAAGGTATGGCTACACCTTC.

J is TRBJ2-5 and V is TRBV5-6, with TRBD2 as a possible D gene (5 bases). The V end was cut by 1 base, the J end by 1 base, with 8 bases between. In germline, CDR1 is SGHDT, CDR2 YYEEEE. The CDR3 runs 14 residues. CDR3 region: CASSLLAGQETQYF. CDR3 nucleotides: TGTGCCAGCAGCTTGTTGGCGGGCCAAGAGACCCAGTACTTC.

This clone was observed a single time. The rearrangement uses TRBV6-5 and TRBJ2-1; no definite D call. This CDR3 is 14 amino acids long. With 0 bases removed from V and 4 bases from J, the gap between germline ends came to 7 bases. From germline, CDR1 is MNHEY and CDR2 SVGAGI. In DNA, the CDR3 is TGTGCCAGCAGTTACTCCTTAGCTTACAATGAGCAGTTCTTC. Translated, it gives CASSYSLAYNEQFF.

The chain is built from TRBV30 and TRBJ1-2; TRBD1 aligns across 8 bases. The germline V gene encodes CDR1 GTSNPN and CDR2 SVGIG (reference sequence). This CDR3 has 15 amino acids. The J segment lost 4 bases and the V segment lost 6 bases, leaving 13 bases of the junction unmatched. CDR3 protein: CACSTGALGAYGYTF. The DNA for the CDR3 is TGTGCCTGTTCGACAGGGGCGCTGGGGGCCTATGGCTACACCTTC.

This chain links TRBV5-4 with TRBJ2-5; tentative D call: TRBD2 (5 bases). The V gene lost 3 bases and the J gene lost 1 base, with 10 bases spanning the gap. The CDR3 is 14 residues long. CDR1 is SGHNT, CDR2 YYREEE, per germline (reference sequence). CDR3 sequence (DNA): TGTGCCAGCAGCTCCTTAGCGACCCAAGAGACCCAGTACTTC. This gives the protein CASSSLATQETQYF.

The gene calls are TRBV6-1 and TRBJ2-7; D perhaps matches TRBD1 (6 bases). V gave up 7 bases and J gave up 4 bases, with 11 bases separating them. This CDR3 is 12 amino acids long. Germline lookup yields CDR1 MNHNS and CDR2 SASEGT. CDR3 sequence: CASNRDTYEQYF. In nucleotides, the CDR3 is TGTGCCAGCAATCGGGACACATACGAGCAGTACTTC.

This clone was picked up one time. This rearrangement joins TRBV6-1 to TRBJ2-7; a possible D gene is TRBD1 (6 bases). V lost 6 bases and J 7 bases, leaving 19 bases between the germline ends. The CDR3 is made up of 14 amino acids. The germline V gene encodes CDR1 MNHNS and CDR2 SASEGT. The chain's CDR3 is CASRGDQRGLEQYF. CDR3 coding DNA: TGTGCCAGCAGGGGGGATCAGAGGGGGTTAGAGCAGTACTTC.

V gene TRBV5-1 combines with J gene TRBJ1-2; a possible D gene is TRBD1 (6 bases). The germline V gene has CDR1 SGHRS and CDR2 YFSETQ. Trimming removed 9 bases at V and 14 bases at J, with 26 bases between. The CDR3 is 13 residues long. CDR3 residues: CATRGGANPLLTF. For the CDR3, the DNA is TGCGCCACCCGAGGGGGGGCGAATCCCCTCTTAACCTTC.

The rearrangement links TRBV19 to TRBJ2-2, with D maybe TRBD2 (6 bases). Trimming left V 3 bases short and J 6 bases short, with 11 bases between. The CDR3 is made up of 14 amino acids. Germline CDR1 is LNHDA and CDR2 is SQIVND (reference sequence). CDR3: CASSITGVSGELFF. In DNA, the CDR3 is TGTGCCAGTAGTATTACGGGGGTTTCCGGGGAGCTGTTTTTT.

The rearrangement links TRBV5-1 to TRBJ2-5; D unresolved. Trimming stripped 2 bases from V and 5 bases from J, with 13 bases between. This CDR3 is 14 amino acids long. Germline CDR1 reads SGHRS; CDR2 reads YFSETQ. CDR3 sequence reads: CASSFGTESETQYF. The CDR3 DNA reads TGCGCCAGCAGCTTCGGCACAGAATCGGAGACCCAGTACTTC.

The chain employs TRBV28 and TRBJ2-1, with 12 positions matching TRBD1. The CDR3 sequence is 14 residues long. The V gene end was trimmed by 6 bases and the J gene end by 10 bases; junction bases not matched to a gene: 7. Germline V lookup: CDR1 MDHEN, CDR2 SYDVKM. CDR3 in DNA: TGTGCCAGCAGGGGACAGGGGGCGCCGGTAGAGCAGTTCTTC. Translated: CASRGQGAPVEQFF. The full variable domain, in which reference TRBV28 and TRBJ2-1 provide the parts outside the CDR3, is DVKVTQSSRYLVKRTGEKVFLECVQDMDHENMFWYRQDPGLGLRLIYFSYDVKMKEKGDIPEGYSVSREKKERFSLILESASTNQTSMYLCASRGQGAPVEQFFGPGTRLTVL.

This clone was counted once. The genes are TRBV7-2 and TRBJ1-2; TRBD1 is a possible D gene (5 bases). The CDR3 covers 15 residues. Germline V gives CDR1 SGHTA, CDR2 FQGNSA. Between the trimmed V and J ends, which lost 0 bases and 7 bases, there was a span of 15 bases. The DNA for the CDR3 is TGTGCCAGCAGCTTAGCGCGGGACCGCTTACGTGGCTACACCTTC. This gives the protein CASSLARDRLRGYTF.

This chain connects TRBV5-5 to TRBJ2-5; D possibly corresponds to TRBD2 (5 bases). V was clipped by 4 bases and J by 0 bases, with 10 bases between them. Looked up from germline, CDR1 is SGHKS and CDR2 is YYEKEE (reference sequence). The CDR3 is made up of 14 amino acids. The CDR3 nucleotides read TGTGCCAGCAGCCGCCGGGGTAACCAAGAGACCCAGTACTTC. Protein: CASSRRGNQETQYF. Combining the CDR3 with reference TRBV5-5 and TRBJ2-5 gives the whole variable domain DAGVTQSPTHLIKTRGQQVTLRCSPISGHKSVSWYQQVLGQGPQFIFQYYEKEERGRGNFPDRFSARQFPNYSSELNVNALLLGDSALYLCASSRRGNQETQYFGPGTRLLVL.

This chain joins TRBV5-1 and TRBJ2-6; D gene ambiguous. This CDR3 region has 14 residues. V lost 7 bases and J 4 bases, leaving 12 bases between the germline ends. CDR1 is SGHRS and CDR2 is YFSETQ in the germline V gene. The CDR3 coding sequence is TGCGCCAGCCGTTCCTTTGCGGGGGCCAACGTCCTGACTTTC. As protein: CASRSFAGANVLTF.

The gene calls are TRBV6-4 and TRBJ1-2; 8 bases align to TRBD1. Losses at the gene ends were 4 bases for V and 5 bases for J; bases not matched to a gene: 6. The CDR3 sequence is 14 residues long. CDR1 MRHNA and CDR2 SNTAGT come from the germline V gene. The CDR3 sequence is CASSASQGGYGYTF. For the CDR3, the DNA is TGTGCCAGCAGTGCCTCACAGGGGGGTTATGGCTACACCTTC.

This chain joins TRBV27 and TRBJ2-2, with D uncertain. This CDR3 comprises 15 residues. The V end lost 3 bases, the J end lost 0 bases, and 8 bases lay between the germline ends. Germline V gives CDR1 MNHEY, CDR2 SMNVEV (reference sequence). CDR3 DNA sequence: TGTGCCAGCAGTTTTTTTGCGGCGAACACCGGGGAGCTGTTTTTT. As protein: CASSFFAANTGELFF.

The chain carries TRBV19 and TRBJ2-7; weak D call: TRBD2 (6 bases). The germline V gene encodes CDR1 LNHDA and CDR2 SQIVND (reference sequence). This CDR3 spans 14 amino acids. V lost 4 bases and J lost 4, with 14 bases in between. Here the CDR3 DNA reads TGTGCCAGTAGTACCCAGGGAGGAAGTTACGAGCAGTACTTC. Translation: CASSTQGGSYEQYF.

The chain joins TRBV7-2 to TRBJ2-7; TRBD2 agrees at 7 bases. The CDR3 extends over 15 amino acids. J lost 2 bases, V lost 1 base, and 5 bases had no gene match. Germline V gene data show CDR1 as SGHTA and CDR2 as FQGNSA. CDR3 amino acids: CASSLEGTNAYEQYF. The CDR3 bases are TGTGCCAGCAGCTTAGAAGGGACTAATGCCTACGAGCAGTACTTC.

CDR3 loop: CASSQGISSGSSETQYF. The CDR3 bases are TGCGCCAGCAGCCAAGGGATCTCTAGCGGGAGTTCGGAGACCCAGTACTTC. The genes are TRBV4-1 and TRBJ2-5, with 10 nucleotides matching TRBD2. In germline, CDR1 is MGHRA, CDR2 YSYEKL. This CDR3 is 17 amino acids long. V lost 1 base and J lost 5; bases outside the gene matches: 10.

The chain uses TRBV6-6 and TRBJ1-2, with D tentatively TRBD1 (5 bases). In germline, CDR1 is MNHNY, CDR2 SVGAGI (reference sequence). The CDR3 is 16 amino acids. V was trimmed by 2 bases and J by 5 bases, leaving 18 bases between them. CDR3 nucleotide sequence: TGTGCCAGCAGTTACACGGCAGGGTGGGATAAATATGGCTACACCTTC. Protein product: CASSYTAGWDKYGYTF.

This chain joins TRBV9 and TRBJ2-5; 11 bases match TRBD2. The CDR3 runs 17 residues. The V and J ends lost 0 bases and 1 base, in that order; junction bases with no gene match: 5. Germline CDR1 is SGDLS and CDR2 is YYNGEE. The CDR3 spells CASSVDTSGGLQETQYF. CDR3 sequence (DNA): TGTGCCAGCAGCGTAGACACTAGCGGGGGCCTCCAAGAGACCCAGTACTTC.

The chain combines TRBV7-3 with TRBJ2-1, with 9 bases that match TRBD1. CDR3 size: 15 residues. The V segment lost 6 bases and the J segment 1 base; nucleotides outside the gene matches: 4. Looked up from germline, CDR1 is SGHTA and CDR2 is FQGTGA. CDR3 loop: CASRETGGSYNEQFF. DNA of the CDR3: TGTGCCAGCAGGGAGACAGGGGGATCCTACAATGAGCAGTTCTTC. Combining the CDR3 with reference TRBV7-3 and TRBJ2-1 gives the whole variable domain GAGVSQTPSNKVTEKGKYVELRCDPISGHTALYWYRQSLGQGPEFLIYFQGTGAADDSGLPNDRFFAVRPEGSVSTLKIQRTERGDSAVYLCASRETGGSYNEQFFGPGTRLTVL.

The chain has TRBV28 and TRBJ2-1; TRBD2 aligns across 7 bases. CDR3 length equals 14 residues. In germline, CDR1 is MDHEN, CDR2 SYDVKM. The V segment lost 8 bases and the J segment 4 bases; nucleotides outside the gene matches: 8. The CDR3 DNA sequence: TGTGCCAGCTTTCCGGGGGGTGGTTACAATGAGCAGTTCTTC. It encodes CASFPGGGYNEQFF.

In its sample, this clone was seen a few times. The chain employs TRBV7-8 and TRBJ1-4; tentative D call: TRBD1 (6 bases). Trimming left V 7 bases short and J 4 bases short, with 16 bases between. Germline V gene sequence: CDR1 SGHVS, CDR2 FQNEAQ. The CDR3 has 15 residues. The chain's CDR3 is CASILTDRINEKLFF. In nucleotides, the CDR3 is TGTGCCAGCATCCTAACCGACAGGATTAATGAAAAACTGTTTTTT.